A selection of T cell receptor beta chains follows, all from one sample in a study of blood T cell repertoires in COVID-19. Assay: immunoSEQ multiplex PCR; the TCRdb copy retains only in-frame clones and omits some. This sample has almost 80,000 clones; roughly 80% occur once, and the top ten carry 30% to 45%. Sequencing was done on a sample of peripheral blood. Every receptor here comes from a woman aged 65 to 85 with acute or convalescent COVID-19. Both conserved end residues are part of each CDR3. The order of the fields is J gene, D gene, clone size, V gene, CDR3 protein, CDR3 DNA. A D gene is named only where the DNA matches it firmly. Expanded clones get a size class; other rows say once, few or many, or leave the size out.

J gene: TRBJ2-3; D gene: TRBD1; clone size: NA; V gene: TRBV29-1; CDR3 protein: CSVSPGQGGLTDTQYF; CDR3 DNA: TGCAGCGTTTCCCCGGGACAGGGGGGCCTCACAGATACGCAGTATTTT
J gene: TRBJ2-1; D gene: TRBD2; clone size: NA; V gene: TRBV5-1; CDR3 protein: CASSLVPSGGSNEQFF; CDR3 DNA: TGCGCCAGCAGCTTGGTCCCTAGCGGGGGATCCAATGAGCAGTTCTTC
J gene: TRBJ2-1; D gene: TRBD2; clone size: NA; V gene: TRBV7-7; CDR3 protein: CASSPTLGLAGDNEQFF; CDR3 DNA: TGTGCCAGCAGCCCGACGCTAGGGCTAGCGGGAGATAATGAGCAGTTCTTC
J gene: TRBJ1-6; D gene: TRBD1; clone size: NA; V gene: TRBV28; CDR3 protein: CASMVGDRVQSPLHF; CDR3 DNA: TGTGCCAGCATGGTAGGGGACAGGGTTCAATCACCCCTCCACTTT
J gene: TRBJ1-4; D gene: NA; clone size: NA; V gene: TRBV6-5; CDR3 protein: CASSQRRDGDLFF; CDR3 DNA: TGTGCCAGCAGTCAAAGACGAGACGGGGATCTGTTTTTT
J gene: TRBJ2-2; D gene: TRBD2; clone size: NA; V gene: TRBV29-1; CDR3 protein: CSVEETSGRAPPTGELFF; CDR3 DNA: TGCAGCGTTGAAGAGACTAGCGGGAGGGCCCCCCCTACCGGGGAGCTGTTTTTT
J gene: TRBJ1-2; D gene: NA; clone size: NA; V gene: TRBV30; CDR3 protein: CAWSGANYGYTF; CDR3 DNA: TGTGCCTGGAGTGGCGCTAACTATGGCTACACCTTC
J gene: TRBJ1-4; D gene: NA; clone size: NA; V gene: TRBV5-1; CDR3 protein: CASSLEQANEKLFF; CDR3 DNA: TGCGCCAGCAGCTTGGAACAGGCAAATGAAAAACTGTTTTTT
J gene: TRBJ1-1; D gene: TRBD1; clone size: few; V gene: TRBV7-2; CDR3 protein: CASSRGQGAVTEAFF; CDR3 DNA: TGTGCCAGCAGTAGGGGACAGGGGGCGGTTACTGAAGCTTTCTTT
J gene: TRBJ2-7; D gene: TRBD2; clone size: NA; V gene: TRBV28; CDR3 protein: CASSFSLAGLTYEQYF; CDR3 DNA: TGTGCCAGCAGTTTCTCCCTAGCGGGATTAACCTACGAGCAGTACTTC
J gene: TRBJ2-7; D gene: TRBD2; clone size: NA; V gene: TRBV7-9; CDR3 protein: CASSLGDYPFYEQYF; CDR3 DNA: TGTGCCAGCAGTTTAGGGGACTATCCCTTCTACGAGCAGTACTTC
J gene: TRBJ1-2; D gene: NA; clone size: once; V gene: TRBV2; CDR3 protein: CASSEDRDYGYTF; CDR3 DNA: TGTGCCAGCAGTGAAGACAGAGACTATGGCTACACCTTC
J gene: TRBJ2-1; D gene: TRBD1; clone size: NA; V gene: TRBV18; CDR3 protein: CASSRDRLSSYNEQFF; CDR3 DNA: TGTGCCAGCTCACGGGACAGGTTAAGCTCCTACAATGAGCAGTTCTTC
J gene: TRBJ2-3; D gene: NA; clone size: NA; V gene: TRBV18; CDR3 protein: CASSPPPLSGDRDTQYF; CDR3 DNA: TGTGCCAGCTCACCACCCCCGCTTAGCGGTGATAGAGATACGCAGTATTTT
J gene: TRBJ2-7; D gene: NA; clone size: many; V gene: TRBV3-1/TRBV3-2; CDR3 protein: CASSLEGSGAEQYF; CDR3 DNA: TGTGCCAGCAGCCTAGAGGGGAGTGGTGCCGAGCAGTACTTC
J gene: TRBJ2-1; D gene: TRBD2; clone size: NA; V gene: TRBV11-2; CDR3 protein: CASSSGLAGATEQFF; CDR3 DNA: TGTGCCAGCAGCTCAGGACTAGCAGGGGCTACTGAGCAGTTCTTC
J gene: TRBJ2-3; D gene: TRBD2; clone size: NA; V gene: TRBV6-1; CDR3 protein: CASSERERETDTQYF; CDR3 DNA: TGTGCCAGCAGTGAAAGGGAGCGGGAGACAGATACGCAGTATTTT
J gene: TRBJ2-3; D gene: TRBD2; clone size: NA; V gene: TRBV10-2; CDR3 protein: CASSVRLAGVVDTQYF; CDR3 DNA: TGCGCCAGCAGTGTTAGACTAGCGGGAGTTGTGGATACGCAGTATTTT
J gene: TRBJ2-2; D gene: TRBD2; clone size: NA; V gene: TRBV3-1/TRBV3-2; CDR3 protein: CASSQGYGRAAGELFF; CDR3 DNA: TGTGCCAGCAGCCAAGGTTACGGGAGGGCAGCCGGGGAGCTGTTTTTT
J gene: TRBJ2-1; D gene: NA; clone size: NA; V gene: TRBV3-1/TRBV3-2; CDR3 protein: CASSLWNLGDNEQFF; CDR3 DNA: TGTGCCAGCAGCCTCTGGAACCTCGGGGACAATGAGCAGTTCTTC
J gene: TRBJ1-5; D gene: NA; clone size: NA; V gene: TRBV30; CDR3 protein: CAWSTINSNQPQHF; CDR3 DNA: TGTGCCTGGAGTACAATCAACAGCAATCAGCCCCAGCATTTT
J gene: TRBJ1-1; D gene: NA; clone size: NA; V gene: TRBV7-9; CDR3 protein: CASSLVGRAFF; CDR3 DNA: TGTGCCAGCAGCTTAGTGGGGAGAGCTTTCTTT
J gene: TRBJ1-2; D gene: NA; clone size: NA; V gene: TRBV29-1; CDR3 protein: CGLTGINGYTF; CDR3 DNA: TGCGGATTGACGGGTATTAATGGCTACACCTTC
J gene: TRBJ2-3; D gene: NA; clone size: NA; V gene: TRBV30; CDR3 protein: CAWSSSAGVDTQYF; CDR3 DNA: TGTGCCTGGAGCTCCTCGGCGGGTGTAGATACGCAGTATTTT
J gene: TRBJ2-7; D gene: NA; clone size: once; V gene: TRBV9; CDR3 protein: CASSPRYRSDYEQYF; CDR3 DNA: TGTGCCAGCAGCCCCCGGTACAGGAGCGACTACGAGCAGTACTTC
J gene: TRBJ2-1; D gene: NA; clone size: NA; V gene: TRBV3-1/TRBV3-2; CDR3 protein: CASSQSIGSYNEQFF; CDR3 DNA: TGTGCCAGCAGCCAATCGATCGGCTCCTACAATGAGCAGTTCTTC
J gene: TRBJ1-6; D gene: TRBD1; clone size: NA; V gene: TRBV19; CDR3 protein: CASSSTGERSPLHF; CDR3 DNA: TGTGCCAGTAGTTCGACAGGGGAACGGTCACCCCTCCACTTT
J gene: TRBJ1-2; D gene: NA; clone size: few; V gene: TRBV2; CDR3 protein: CASSEASRSGYTF; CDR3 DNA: TGTGCCAGCAGTGAGGCATCTCGTTCTGGCTACACCTTC
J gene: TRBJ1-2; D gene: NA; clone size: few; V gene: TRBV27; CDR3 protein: CASSLYPGDGYTF; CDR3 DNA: TGTGCCAGCAGTTTATATCCCGGGGATGGCTACACCTTC
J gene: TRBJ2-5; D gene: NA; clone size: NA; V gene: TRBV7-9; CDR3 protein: CASSQSGSETQYF; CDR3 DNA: TGTGCCAGCAGCCAATCCGGGTCGGAGACCCAGTACTTC
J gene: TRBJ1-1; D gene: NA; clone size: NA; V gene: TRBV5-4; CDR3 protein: CASRYGMLNTEAFF; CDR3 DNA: TGTGCCAGCAGGTACGGGATGCTAAACACTGAAGCTTTCTTT
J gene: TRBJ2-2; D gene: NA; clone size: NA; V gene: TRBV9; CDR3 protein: CASSVDGVDFGGELFF; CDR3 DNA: TGTGCCAGCAGCGTAGATGGAGTAGACTTTGGCGGGGAGCTGTTTTTT
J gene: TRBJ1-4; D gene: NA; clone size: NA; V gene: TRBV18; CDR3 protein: CASSPQRATNEKLFF; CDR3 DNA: TGTGCCAGCTCACCACAACGCGCAACTAATGAAAAACTGTTTTTT
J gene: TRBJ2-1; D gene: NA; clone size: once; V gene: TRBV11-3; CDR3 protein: CASSLARDNEQFF; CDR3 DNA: TGTGCCAGCAGCTTAGCCCGGGACAATGAGCAGTTCTTC